Below are 6 T cell receptor beta chains sequenced from a single sample in a study of beta chain features in type 1 diabetes. Since all of the isolated RNA was reverse transcribed, expressed TCRB transcripts were what got sequenced. Produced via immunoSEQ multiplex PCR; TCRdb's table is partial and in-frame only. The profile shows about 140,000 clones, 6.9% of them singletons. Source material: central memory CD4+ T cells from blood. The receptors here all came from a woman in her 30s in good health.

This clone was detected only a few times. V is TRBV6-5 and J is TRBJ2-1; the match to TRBD2 covers 14 bases. The CDR3 is 15 amino acids. The trim removed 6 bases at V and 12 bases at J, leaving 10 bases unmatched. The germline V gene has CDR1 MNHEY and CDR2 SVGAGI. The CDR3 DNA reads TGTGCCAGCAGCCAACCGGGACTAGCGGGAGTTGCGCAGTTCTTC. Protein: CASSQPGLAGVAQFF.

This rearrangement joins TRBV2 to TRBJ1-2; maybe TRBD1 (6 bases). CDR3 size: 13 residues. V lost 3 bases and J 8 bases, leaving 13 bases between the germline ends. CDR1 SNHLY and CDR2 FYNNEI come from the germline V gene. The CDR3 region has the DNA TGTGCCAGCAGTGACTCCGGGACAAGGGGCTACACCTTC. It translates to CASSDSGTRGYTF.

V is TRBV2 and J is TRBJ1-5, with 8 nucleotides matching TRBD1. The ends lost 1 base at V and 7 bases at J; junction bases unmatched: 3. The V gene's germline CDR1 is SNHLY and CDR2 FYNNEI. The CDR3 length is 14 residues. The CDR3, as DNA: TGTGCCAGCAGTGAAGTGCAGGGGGCCCAGCCCCAGCATTTT. It translates to CASSEVQGAQPQHF.

This chain uses TRBV4-2 with TRBJ2-4; TRBD1 is a possible D gene (5 bases). With 5 bases removed from V and 4 bases from J, the gap between germline ends came to 21 bases. Germline lookup yields CDR1 LGHNA and CDR2 YNFKEQ. The length of the CDR3 is 17 residues. The DNA for the CDR3 is TGTGCCAGCAGCGCTCAGGGCTCCGGCCCGACTAAAAACATTCAGTACTTC. It is translated as CASSAQGSGPTKNIQYF.

This clone was found a few times. In nucleotides, the CDR3 is TGTGCCAGCAGCGAGAACAGGGGGCCCCAAGAGACCCAGTACTTC. It encodes CASSENRGPQETQYF. The V call is TRBV5-5, the J call TRBJ2-5, with TRBD1 identical over 9 bases. Germline V gene data show CDR1 as SGHKS and CDR2 as YYEKEE (reference sequence). Losses at the gene ends were 4 bases for V and 1 base for J; bases not matched to a gene: 5. The length of the CDR3 is 15 residues.

This clone occurred a few times. This chain uses TRBV28 with TRBJ2-1; 10 nucleotides align to TRBD2. The germline V gene has CDR1 MDHEN and CDR2 SYDVKM. This CDR3 spans 14 amino acids. V dropped 6 bases and J dropped 5; count of bases not matched to a gene: 4. In DNA, the CDR3 is TGTGCCAGCAGAGTTAGCGGGAGGAACAATGAGCAGTTCTTC. Its protein is CASRVSGRNNEQFF.